This T cell receptor (beta chain) was documented in a study of early T cells in non-severe SARS-CoV-2 infection. About the research overall: The study sequenced bulk RNA from unsorted whole blood, with chains unpaired.

This clonotype occurred many times. Its antigen is as yet unknown. Findings of the study overall: A preference for anti-spike CD8 responses marked VDJdb matching, which missed private and CD4 specificities.

V lost 8 bases and J 4 bases, leaving 16 bases between the germline ends. CDR3 length equals 14 residues. Per the germline V gene, CDR1 is SGHTA and CDR2 is FQGNSA. Individual cDNA molecules received unique molecular identifiers during library preparation. TCRdb reprocessed the 5' RACE reads with MiXCR, giving one entry per CDR3 protein. Of about 50,000 distinct CDR3 sequences in the sample, approximately 9.9% were seen once. The sequencing input was whole blood. This clonotype originated in an adult who was a healthcare worker with PCR-confirmed SARS-CoV-2 infection or an uninfected control (not recorded which). The rearrangement joins TRBV7-2 to TRBJ2-3; D remains ambiguous. CDR3 nucleotide sequence: TGTGCCAGCGGGCTGATGGGTGGCGCAGATACGCAGTATTTT. It yields the protein CASGLMGGADTQYF.